This T cell receptor (beta chain) was obtained from a study of shared clonotypes between healthy human individuals. For the study at large: Donor ages ranged 18 to 49 years: a couple of women, a few men.

Notes on this clone: No antigen is known for it.

The material for each subset, its genomic DNA, was split evenly across several immunoSEQ plates. Study processing details: ImmunoSEQ output lacked quality scores and full-length reads, limiting matched filtering. The assay was immunoSEQ multiplex PCR, and TCRdb's table has in-frame clones only and misses some. V and J calls and clone size follow that table, whereas D and trimming were derived from the DNA. The sample carries approximately 720,000 clones, 72% recorded once. Study-level results: Clonotype sharing among donors, it was expected, would be affected by sequencing depth.

The sequence came from a young woman in good health. Specimen: memory CD4+ T cells sorted from blood. Subset denoted: CD45RA-negative fraction.

Here the CDR3 DNA reads TGCGCCAGCAGCTTGGCGAACCGCCCAGCGTATGGCTACACCTTC. Its translation: CASSLANRPAYGYTF. The rearrangement links TRBV5-1 to TRBJ1-2; D is uncertain. From germline, CDR1 is SGHRS and CDR2 YFSETQ. CDR3 length equals 15 residues. Between the trimmed V and J ends, which lost 0 bases and 5 bases, there was a span of 14 bases.